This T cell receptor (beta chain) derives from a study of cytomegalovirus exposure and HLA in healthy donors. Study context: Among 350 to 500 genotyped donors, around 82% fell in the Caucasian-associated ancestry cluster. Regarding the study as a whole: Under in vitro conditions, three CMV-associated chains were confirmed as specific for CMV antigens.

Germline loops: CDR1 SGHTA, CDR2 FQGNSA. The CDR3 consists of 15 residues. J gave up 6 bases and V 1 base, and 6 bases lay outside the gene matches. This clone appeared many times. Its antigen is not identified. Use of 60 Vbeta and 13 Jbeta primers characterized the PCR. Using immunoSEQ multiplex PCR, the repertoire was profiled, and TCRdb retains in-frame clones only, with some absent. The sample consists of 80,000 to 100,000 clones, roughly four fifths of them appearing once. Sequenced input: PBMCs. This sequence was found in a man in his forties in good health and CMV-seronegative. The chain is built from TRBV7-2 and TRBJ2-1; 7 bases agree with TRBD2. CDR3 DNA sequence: TGTGCCAGCAGCTTAGGGGCGGGGGTATTCAATGAGCAGTTCTTC. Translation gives CASSLGAGVFNEQFF.